This T cell receptor beta chain was sequenced for a study of T cell responses to AZD1222 COVID-19 vaccine (dated by TCRdb to the early 2020s). A note on the overall study: AZD1222 recipients given second doses at about 4 weeks or at about 12 weeks were pooled, since spike-specific TCR depth and breadth were not found to differ between the two schedules. A total of about 250 trial participants underwent TCR sequencing, of whom approximately 200 had received two doses of AZD1222 and roughly 26 had received two doses of the MenACWY control vaccine. Trial participants were enrolled into age subgroups of 18-55, 56-69 and 70-plus years, which contained around 150, 29 and 61 TCR-sequenced participants, respectively. Beyond this particular receptor, the publication reports: CD4 TCRs associated with the vaccine covered the entire spike protein, and the dominant responses were in regions 160-218 and 743-854. Spike-specific TCR breadth and depth rose significantly after two AZD1222 doses compared with day 0 and with MenACWY recipients. Participants were mostly white British and included more females than males, and it was suggested by the authors that clonal diversity may have been underestimated. Only five or six AZD1222 recipients were SARS-CoV-2 seropositive at baseline, limiting conclusions about previously exposed vaccinees. In the small 56-69-year group, the increase in depth fell short of significance, most likely because of low power. Epitopes outside the regions mutated in the B.1.351 and B.1.1.7 variants were reportedly recognized by nearly half of the unique spike-specific TCRs. Because no day 14 peak-response samples were available, the repertoires could be characterized only after the peak T cell response.

The CDR3 regions of human TCRbeta chains were analyzed by immunosequencing. Turning to the authors' computational methods: TCRs in the repertoires were compared against a reference library of SARS-CoV-2-specific TCRs that had been generated with the MIRA antigen-specificity platform. Breadth was defined as the fraction of unique TCRs that were SARS-CoV-2-associated. Depth was defined as the fraction of total T cells that were SARS-CoV-2-associated. Each spike-specific TCR was assigned to its reactive spike region and to a CD4 or CD8 class using the MIRA data. Log10-transformed breadth and depth values were compared by one-way ANOVA with Sidak's multiple comparisons tests. The immuneACCESS repertoire file appears here via TCRdb, limited to in-frame rearrangements. These files lack a portion of the clones; in checked studies, under half of the deficit traces to unresolved V genes, and the cause of the others is not known. Clone size and V and J calls were adopted from that table, with D and trimming inferred from the DNA. This sample holds roughly 93,000 clones; about 88% were observed only once. Roughly 1.7% of the sample comes from the top ten.

On this clone: Its target antigen remains unknown. It has no much larger one-base neighbor in the sample; base qualities were not kept.

What the time point label conveys for this sample: baseline before first vaccination. Vaccinee samples were obtained from the UK trials COV001 and COV002, which included a single-blind randomized controlled phase 2/3 trial of AZD1222 (ChAdOx1 nCoV-19) in healthy adults. Trial participant PBMC samples were collected at day 0 and day 28 after the second dose for TCRbeta chain sequencing. The CDR3 sequence holds 17 residues, the cysteine and phenylalanine included. The entry retains the CDR3 DNA only, 51 bases that are in frame from base 1. The germline V gene (reference sequence) specifies LNHDA as CDR1 and SQIVND as CDR2. The junction shows trimming of 5 bases on V and 2 bases on J, plus 19 bases between the germline ends.

This receptor was identified in an adult in good health. The chain is made from TRBV19 and TRBJ2-1, with TRBD2 as a weak D call on 5 bases. The source material was peripheral blood, sampled on day 0 of AZD1222 vaccination. The CDR3 has the sequence CASSPRRDFRPYNEQFF. In nucleotides, the sequence is TGTGCCAGTAGTCCCCGCCGGGATTTCCGGCCCTACAATGAGCAGTTCTTC.